The 8 T cell receptor beta chains reported below all come from one sample, sequenced in a study of shared clonotypes between healthy human individuals. The table came from immunoSEQ multiplex PCR; TCRdb's copy has only in-frame clones and leaves some out. The data contain around 500,000 clones, roughly three quarters of them singletons. Sequences were obtained from PBMCs. Receptors were obtained from a woman aged 40 to 50 in good health. Some clones in this sample may be carry-over from other donors' samples.

This chain uses TRBV5-1 with TRBJ1-3; D gene uncertain. Germline values: CDR1 SGHRS, CDR2 YFSETQ. There are 15 residues in the CDR3. The V gene lost 4 bases and the J gene lost 0 bases, with 11 bases spanning the gap. The CDR3 DNA reads TGCGCCAGCAGCCCAGGACGGGACTCTGGAAACACCATATATTTT. This sequence encodes CASSPGRDSGNTIYF.

V gene TRBV18 combines with J gene TRBJ2-1; 7 bases agree with TRBD2. The J segment lost 2 bases and the V segment lost 4 bases, leaving 14 bases of the junction unmatched. The CDR3 length is 18 residues. CDR1 is KGHSH, CDR2 LQKENI, per germline. CDR3 DNA sequence: TGTGCCAGCTCACAGGGCCTTCGCGGGAGAAGGACCTACAATGAGCAGTTCTTC. Protein sequence: CASSQGLRGRRTYNEQFF. The whole variable domain, filled in from reference TRBV18 and TRBJ2-1, reads NAGVMQNPRHLVRRRGQEARLRCSPMKGHSHVYWYRQLPEEGLKFMVYLQKENIIDESGMPKERFSAEFPKEGPSILRIQQVVRGDSAAYFCASSQGLRGRRTYNEQFFGPGTRLTVL.

The rearrangement joins TRBV6-6 to TRBJ2-2; D may be TRBD1 (5 bases). Deletions cut 5 bases from V and 3 bases from J, with 16 bases between. The V gene's germline CDR1 is MNHNY and CDR2 SVGAGI (reference sequence). The CDR3 extends over 16 amino acids. Written as DNA, the CDR3 is TGTGCCAGCAGTCCCCAGGGCCGAGGAGACACCGGGGAGCTGTTTTTT. Residues: CASSPQGRGDTGELFF.

The chain uses TRBV18 and TRBJ1-1, with D perhaps matching TRBD1 (6 bases). V was cut by 5 bases and J by 2 bases, with 9 bases left in between. The CDR3 extends over 13 amino acids. The germline gives CDR1 KGHSH, CDR2 LQKENI. The chain's CDR3 is CASSRDTNTEAFF. CDR3 DNA sequence: TGTGCCAGCTCAAGGGACACCAACACTGAAGCTTTCTTT. Together with reference TRBV18 and TRBJ1-1, the CDR3 gives the full variable domain: NAGVMQNPRHLVRRRGQEARLRCSPMKGHSHVYWYRQLPEEGLKFMVYLQKENIIDESGMPKERFSAEFPKEGPSILRIQQVVRGDSAAYFCASSRDTNTEAFFGQGTRLTVV.

The chain employs TRBV4-2 and TRBJ1-3; no firm D call. Trimming took off 1 base at V and 0 bases at J, with 7 bases between the two ends. This CDR3 is 15 amino acids long. The V gene's germline CDR1 is LGHNA and CDR2 YNFKEQ. CDR3 in DNA: TGTGCCAGCAGCCAAGCGTCGGGCTCTGGAAACACCATATATTTT. It is translated as CASSQASGSGNTIYF.

This clone appeared a single time. The identical CDR3 is also encoded by other nucleotide sequences in the sample. The chain joins TRBV18 to TRBJ2-1; no reliable D call. The V and J ends lost 3 bases and 4 bases respectively, with 7 bases between them. The CDR3 is 13 residues long. CDR1 KGHSH and CDR2 LQKENI come from the germline V gene. The chain's CDR3 is CASSPGNYNEQFF. DNA of the CDR3: TGTGCCAGCTCACCGGGGAATTACAATGAGCAGTTCTTC.

V usage is TRBV5-5 and J usage is TRBJ2-2, with a tentative D call TRBD2 (6 bases). The CDR3 length is 14 residues. Germline lookup yields CDR1 SGHKS and CDR2 YYEKEE (reference sequence). V gave up 6 bases and J gave up 4 bases, with 13 bases separating them. The DNA of the CDR3 is TGTGCCAGCAAACTAGCCACGGGCACCGGGGAGCTGTTTTTT. Amino acid sequence: CASKLATGTGELFF.

This chain joins TRBV10-1 and TRBJ2-7; D may be TRBD2 (6 bases). CDR3 length equals 13 residues. Trimming removed 3 bases from V and 6 bases from J, with 12 bases in between. Germline V gene lookup returns CDR1 WNHNN and CDR2 SYGVQD (reference sequence). CDR3 sequence: CASSDPGVFEQYF. In nucleotides, the CDR3 is TGCGCCAGCAGTGACCCGGGGGTGTTCGAGCAGTACTTC.